Below, 14 T cell receptor beta chains from the same sample are listed, as sequenced in a study of T cell changes during pregnancy in multiple sclerosis. The method was immunoSEQ multiplex PCR; TCRdb's version includes in-frame clones alone and lacks a portion of them. The sample gives approximately 44,000 clones, more than 80% of which show up once; roughly 0.72% is in the top ten. The sequenced sample was CD4+ T cells from peripheral blood mononuclear cells, obtained before pregnancy. These receptors were taken from a female donor with multiple sclerosis, enrolled in a pregnancy study.

The gene calls are TRBV6-6 and TRBJ1-1, with D maybe TRBD1 (6 bases). The germline V gene encodes CDR1 MNHNY and CDR2 SVGAGI (reference sequence). This CDR3 spans 15 amino acids. With 2 bases removed from V and 2 bases from J, the gap between germline ends came to 12 bases. CDR3 region: CASSYPSQGNTEAFF. Here the CDR3 DNA reads TGTGCCAGCAGTTACCCCTCACAGGGAAACACTGAAGCTTTCTTT.

The chain joins TRBV5-1 to TRBJ2-5; TRBD2 matches 7 bases. The J segment lost 1 base and the V segment lost 4 bases, leaving 19 bases of the junction unmatched. Germline V lookup: CDR1 SGHRS, CDR2 YFSETQ. The CDR3 contains 19 residues. The CDR3 sequence: CASSRGPSIAGVSQETQYF. CDR3 coding DNA: TGCGCCAGCAGCCGGGGCCCATCAATTGCGGGAGTTTCCCAAGAGACCCAGTACTTC.

This clone was observed a single time. The chain joins TRBV2 to TRBJ2-2; 8 bases agree with TRBD2. Germline lookup yields CDR1 SNHLY and CDR2 FYNNEI. The CDR3 totals 17 residues. J lost 1 base, V lost 6 bases, and 10 bases had no gene match. The CDR3 nucleotides are TGTGCCAGCAGCTGGGGGGTAGCGGGGAAGAACACCGGGGAGCTGTTTTTT. This codes for CASSWGVAGKNTGELFF.

This clone is a singleton in its sample. The CDR3 reads CASSERSSGTEAFF. CDR3 DNA sequence: TGTGCCAGCAGTGAGAGGTCCTCGGGCACTGAAGCTTTCTTT. The V and J genes are TRBV2 and TRBJ1-1; unclear D gene. The CDR3 sequence is 14 residues long. Trimming pared 3 bases from V and 4 bases from J, leaving 12 bases between. The germline CDR1 and CDR2 sequences are SNHLY and FYNNEI.

J is TRBJ1-6 and V is TRBV2; D gene ambiguous. The V end lost 6 bases, the J end lost 2 bases, and 11 bases lay between the germline ends. Germline V gene lookup returns CDR1 SNHLY and CDR2 FYNNEI. The CDR3 runs 15 residues. DNA of the CDR3: TGTGCCAGCAGCCTCTCGGTCCCCTATAATTCACCCCTCCACTTT. Encoded protein: CASSLSVPYNSPLHF. The full variable domain, its missing parts supplied by reference TRBV2 and TRBJ1-6, is EPEVTQTPSHQVTQMGQEVILRCVPISNHLYFYWYRQILGQKVEFLVSFYNNEISEKSEIFDDQFSVERPDGSNFTLKIRSTKLEDSAMYFCASSLSVPYNSPLHFGNGTRLTVT.

The genes are TRBV4-2 and TRBJ2-1; 7 bases are shared with TRBD2. The CDR3 extends over 14 amino acids. The V gene end was trimmed by 1 base and the J gene end by 8 bases; junction bases not matched to a gene: 5. Germline lookup yields CDR1 LGHNA and CDR2 YNFKEQ. For the CDR3, the DNA is TGTGCCAGCAGCCAAGGGGGGGGTCCGGATGAGCAGTTCTTC. It is translated as CASSQGGGPDEQFF.

This rearrangement joins TRBV5-5 to TRBJ2-7; 8 positions match TRBD1. Germline V gene lookup returns CDR1 SGHKS and CDR2 YYEKEE (reference sequence). The CDR3 extends over 14 amino acids. V lost 4 bases, J lost 5 bases, and 8 bases stayed unmatched. The CDR3 here is CASSPRQGYHEQYF. For the CDR3, the DNA is TGTGCCAGCAGCCCAAGACAGGGGTACCACGAGCAGTACTTC.

V usage is TRBV9 and J usage is TRBJ1-3; the D gene is possibly TRBD1 (6 bases). Germline-derived CDR1 and CDR2 are SGDLS and YYNGEE. CDR3 size: 15 residues. The V end was cut by 4 bases, the J end by 4 bases, with 15 bases between. The CDR3 DNA follows: TGTGCCAGCAGCCCCCCCCAGGGGACCGGAAACACCATATATTTT. It encodes CASSPPQGTGNTIYF.

The chain employs TRBV4-2 and TRBJ2-1, with 10 bases identical to TRBD2. The CDR3 covers 15 residues. Germline values: CDR1 LGHNA, CDR2 YNFKEQ. Unmatched junction bases numbered 8, after V lost 4 bases and J lost 8 bases. The CDR3 nucleotides are TGTGCCAGCAGCCTATTAGCGGGAGGCCGGGATGAGCAGTTCTTC. It specifies CASSLLAGGRDEQFF.

V is TRBV2 and J is TRBJ1-1, with 10 bases lining up with TRBD1. Germline CDR1 and CDR2: SNHLY and FYNNEI. This CDR3 has 13 residues. Germline trimming cut 6 bases from V and 5 bases from J; bases unmatched to any gene: 3. The CDR3 nucleotides are TGTGCCAGCAGAGTGGGACAGGGGACTGAAGCTTTCTTT. Its translation is CASRVGQGTEAFF.

Only one count was recorded for this clone. The V call is TRBV5-1, the J call TRBJ2-5; possible D gene TRBD1, 6 bases. This CDR3 comprises 13 residues. Germline V gene lookup returns CDR1 SGHRS and CDR2 YFSETQ. V was clipped by 4 bases and J by 2 bases, with 9 bases between them. DNA of the CDR3: TGCGCCAGCAGCCCGGACAGACAAGAGACCCAGTACTTC. This encodes CASSPDRQETQYF.

The rearrangement joins TRBV2 to TRBJ1-5, with 8 bases matching TRBD1. CDR3 length equals 13 residues. Trimming at V came to 5 bases and at J to 4 bases, leaving 1 base not matched to a gene. Germline V gene lookup returns CDR1 SNHLY and CDR2 FYNNEI. The CDR3 DNA sequence: TGTGCCAGCAGTAGACAGGGGAATCAGCCCCAGCATTTT. The encoded protein is CASSRQGNQPQHF.

The J gene is TRBJ1-1, the V gene TRBV7-6; D not resolved. The V end was cut by 1 base, the J end by 1 base, with 10 bases between. The CDR3 runs to 15 residues. Germline V gene sequence: CDR1 SGHVS, CDR2 FNYEAQ. The CDR3 protein is CASSLGGRSNTEAFF. The CDR3 bases are TGTGCCAGCAGCTTAGGTGGCCGCTCGAACACTGAAGCTTTCTTT.

The CDR3 loop reads CASSSGRGLGYNEQFF. The CDR3 nucleotides are TGTGCCAGCAGCTCGGGCAGGGGGCTGGGTTACAATGAGCAGTTCTTC. The chain employs TRBV7-3 and TRBJ2-1, with 8 bases aligning to TRBD1. Germline V lookup: CDR1 SGHTA, CDR2 FQGTGA. This CDR3 is 16 amino acids long. V was clipped by 4 bases and J by 4 bases; unmatched bases: 9.